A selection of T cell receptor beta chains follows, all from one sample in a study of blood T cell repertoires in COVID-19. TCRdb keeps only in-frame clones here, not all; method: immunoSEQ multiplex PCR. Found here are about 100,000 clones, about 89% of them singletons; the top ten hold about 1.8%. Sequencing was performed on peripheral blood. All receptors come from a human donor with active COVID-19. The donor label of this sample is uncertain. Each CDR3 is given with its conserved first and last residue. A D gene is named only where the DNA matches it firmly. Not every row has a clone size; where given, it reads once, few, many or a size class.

CASSHAGTAETQYF	TGTGCCAGCAGCCACGCCGGGACAGCAGAGACCCAGTACTTC	TRBV3-1/TRBV3-2	TRBJ2-5	TRBD1	-
CASSRDRGTEAFF	TGTGCCAGCAGTCGAGACAGGGGCACTGAAGCTTTCTTT	TRBV6-5	TRBJ1-1	TRBD1	-
CASSIPPGTGGTDTQYF	TGTGCCAGTAGTATACCCCCCGGGACAGGGGGCACAGATACGCAGTATTTT	TRBV19	TRBJ2-3	TRBD1	-
CASSVAPSGGAYNEQFF	TGTGCCAGCAGCGTAGCTCCTAGCGGGGGGGCCTACAATGAGCAGTTCTTC	TRBV9	TRBJ2-1	TRBD2	-
CATSSEDREYSNQPQHF	TGTGCCACCAGTTCCGAGGACAGAGAGTATAGCAATCAGCCCCAGCATTTT	TRBV24-1	TRBJ1-5	-	-
CASRPTGNTEAFF	TGCGCCAGCAGGCCCACAGGGAACACTGAAGCTTTCTTT	TRBV5-1	TRBJ1-1	-	-
CASSPRREASTDTQYF	TGTGCCAGCTCACCACGTCGGGAGGCGAGTACAGATACGCAGTATTTT	TRBV18	TRBJ2-3	TRBD2	-
CASSADGLAGGLQDTQYF	TGTGCCAGCAGCGCGGATGGACTAGCGGGGGGACTTCAGGATACGCAGTATTTT	TRBV9	TRBJ2-3	TRBD2	-
CAITRRGGPGNTGELFF	TGTGCCATCACCCGGCGGGGGGGCCCCGGGAACACCGGGGAGCTGTTTTTT	TRBV10-3	TRBJ2-2	TRBD2	once
CASSVTGGEAFF	TGTGCCAGCAGCGTAACAGGGGGAGAGGCTTTCTTT	TRBV7-3	TRBJ1-1	TRBD1	few
CASSLNFAGVTGELFF	TGTGCCAGCAGCTTAAACTTTGCGGGGGTCACCGGGGAGCTGTTTTTT	TRBV7-3	TRBJ2-2	TRBD2	few
CASSLVSGEGYTF	TGTGCCAGCAGCTTGGTGTCCGGGGAAGGCTACACCTTC	TRBV5-4	TRBJ1-2	-	-
CASSEEDRGNYGYTF	TGTGCCAGCAGTGAAGAGGACAGGGGGAACTATGGCTACACCTTC	TRBV6-1	TRBJ1-2	TRBD1	-
CASSLGSGEGTDTQYF	TGTGCCAGTAGTTTGGGATCCGGGGAGGGCACAGATACGCAGTATTTT	TRBV19	TRBJ2-3	-	-
CASSILGQTQPYGYTF	TGTGCCAGTAGTATCTTGGGACAGACTCAGCCCTATGGCTACACCTTC	TRBV19	TRBJ1-2	TRBD1	-
CASSPLEETQYF	TGTGCCAGCTCACCACTGGAGGAGACCCAGTACTTC	TRBV18	TRBJ2-5	-	-
CASSPAPGQAVTEAFF	TGTGCCAGCAGCCCAGCCCCGGGACAGGCGGTAACTGAAGCTTTCTTT	TRBV7-3	TRBJ1-1	TRBD1	-
CARPFPGQGSDTQYF	TGTGCCAGGCCCTTCCCGGGACAGGGGTCAGATACGCAGTATTTT	TRBV5-3	TRBJ2-3	TRBD1	-
CASTIRSGISTEAFF	TGTGCCAGCACCATACGGTCGGGTATAAGCACTGAAGCTTTCTTT	TRBV6-5	TRBJ1-1	-	once
CASSTLRGGREAFF	TGTGCCAGCAGCACTCTCCGGGGGGGACGGGAAGCTTTCTTT	TRBV11-2	TRBJ1-1	-	once
CASSYDSGQNIQYF	TGCGCCAGCAGCTACGACAGCGGGCAAAACATTCAGTACTTC	TRBV5-1	TRBJ2-4	-	-
CASSLEARYTQYF	TGCGCCAGCAGCTTGGAAGCTAGGTATACGCAGTATTTT	TRBV5-1	TRBJ2-3	-	-
CASGPWINEKLFF	TGTGCCAGTGGGCCATGGATTAATGAAAAACTGTTTTTT	TRBV2	TRBJ1-4	-	-
CATSRPSWDTGELFF	TGTGCCACCAGTCGACCTAGTTGGGACACCGGGGAGCTGTTTTTT	TRBV24-1	TRBJ2-2	-	-
CASRNRGGASYNEQFF	TGTGCCAGCAGAAACCGGGGGGGGGCCTCCTACAATGAGCAGTTCTTC	TRBV2	TRBJ2-1	TRBD2	-
CASRPTGATNGYTF	TGTGCCAGCAGGCCGACAGGGGCGACGAATGGCTACACCTTC	TRBV2	TRBJ1-2	TRBD1	-
CASSPMTSRDRGGEQYF	TGTGCCAGCAGCCCCATGACAAGCCGGGACAGGGGGGGGGAGCAGTACTTC	TRBV28	TRBJ2-7	TRBD1	-
CASSSHPGQDANTGELFF	TGTGCCAGCAGCTCCCACCCGGGACAGGATGCGAACACCGGGGAGCTGTTTTTT	TRBV11-3	TRBJ2-2	TRBD1	-
CASSVGTGAEKLFF	TGTGCCAGCAGCGTCGGGACAGGGGCGGAAAAACTGTTTTTT	TRBV9	TRBJ1-4	TRBD1	-
CAISSQNQDRGQGYTF	TGTGCCATCAGCTCCCAAAACCAAGACAGGGGGCAGGGCTACACCTTC	TRBV10-3	TRBJ1-2	TRBD1	-
CASSPGPGDTGELFF	TGTGCCAGCAGTCCAGGTCCAGGGGACACCGGGGAGCTGTTTTTT	TRBV6-5	TRBJ2-2	-	-
CASGLVGDFKLFF	TGTGCTAGTGGTTTGGTCGGGGACTTTAAACTGTTTTTT	TRBV12-5	TRBJ1-4	-	-
CASAEIQLPYSYTF	TGTGCCAGCGCCGAAATCCAACTACCCTATAGCTACACCTTC	TRBV27	TRBJ1-2	-	-
CASSSPTPGPQHF	TGTGCCAGCAGCTCCCCTACCCCAGGCCCCCAGCATTTT	TRBV7-9	TRBJ1-5	-	-
CASSSGAAGPSSYNEQFF	TGTGCCAGCAGCTCGGGAGCTGCGGGTCCCAGCTCCTACAATGAGCAGTTCTTC	TRBV5-4	TRBJ2-1	-	-
CASSLNYEQFF	TGTGCCAGCAGTTTAAACTATGAGCAGTTCTTC	TRBV12-3/TRBV12-4	TRBJ2-1	-	-
CASTPVSSSTDTQYF	TGTGCCAGCACCCCTGTGAGCTCTAGCACAGATACGCAGTATTTT	TRBV28	TRBJ2-3	-	-
CASAPTRVGSPLHF	TGCGCCAGCGCGCCGACAAGAGTTGGTTCACCCCTCCACTTT	TRBV10-2	TRBJ1-6	-	-
CAISESGVNTEAFF	TGTGCCATCAGTGAGTCAGGGGTGAACACTGAAGCTTTCTTT	TRBV10-3	TRBJ1-1	-	-
CASSPPSGGANEQFF	TGTGCCAGCTCACCCCCTAGCGGGGGGGCGAATGAGCAGTTCTTC	TRBV18	TRBJ2-1	TRBD2	-